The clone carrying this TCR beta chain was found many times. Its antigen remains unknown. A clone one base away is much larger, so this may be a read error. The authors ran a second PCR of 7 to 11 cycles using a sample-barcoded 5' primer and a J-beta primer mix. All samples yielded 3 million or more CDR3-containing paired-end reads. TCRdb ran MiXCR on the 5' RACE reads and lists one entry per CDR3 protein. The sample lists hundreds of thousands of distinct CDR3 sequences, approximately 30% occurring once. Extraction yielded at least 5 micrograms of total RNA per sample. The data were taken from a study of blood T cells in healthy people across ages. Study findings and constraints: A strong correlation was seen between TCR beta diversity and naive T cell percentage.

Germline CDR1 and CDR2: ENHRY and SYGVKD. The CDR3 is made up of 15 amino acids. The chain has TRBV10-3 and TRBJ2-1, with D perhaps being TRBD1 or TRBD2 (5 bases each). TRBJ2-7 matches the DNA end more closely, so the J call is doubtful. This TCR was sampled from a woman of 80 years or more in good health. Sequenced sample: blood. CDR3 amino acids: CAISPGPMSYNEQYF. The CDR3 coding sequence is TGTGCCATCAGTCCGGGGCCTATGTCCTACAATGAGCAGTACTTC.